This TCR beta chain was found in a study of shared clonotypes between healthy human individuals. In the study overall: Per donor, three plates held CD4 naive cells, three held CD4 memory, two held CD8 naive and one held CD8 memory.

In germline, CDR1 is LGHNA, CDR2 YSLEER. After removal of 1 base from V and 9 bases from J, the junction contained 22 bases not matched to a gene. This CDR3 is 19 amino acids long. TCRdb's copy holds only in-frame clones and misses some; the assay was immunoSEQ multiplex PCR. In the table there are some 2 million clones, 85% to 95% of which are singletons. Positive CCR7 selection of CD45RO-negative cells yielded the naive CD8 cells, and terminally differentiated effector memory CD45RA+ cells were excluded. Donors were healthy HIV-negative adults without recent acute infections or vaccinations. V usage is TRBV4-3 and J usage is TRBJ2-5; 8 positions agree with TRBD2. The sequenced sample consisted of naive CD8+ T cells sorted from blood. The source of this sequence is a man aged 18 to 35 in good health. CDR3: CASSQVLQVGREAPRAQYF. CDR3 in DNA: TGCGCCAGCAGCCAAGTCCTGCAGGTCGGGCGGGAGGCGCCGAGGGCCCAGTACTTC.